This T cell receptor beta chain was sequenced during a study of regulatory T cells in long-lasting Graves disease. Noted time point: newly diagnosed GD, antithyroid drugs for less than 3 months. From PBMCs, RNA was extracted and then used to make the TCR library. Through Arm-PCR of CDR3 regions and iRepertoire HTBI primers, TCR beta libraries were built. TCRdb analysed the multiplex PCR reads with MiXCR anew, one entry per CDR3 protein. The profile shows about 610,000 distinct CDR3 sequences, roughly 15% of them singletons. The germline V gene has CDR1 LGHDT and CDR2 YNNKEL (reference sequence). This CDR3 region has 14 residues. Unmatched junction bases numbered 6, after V lost 3 bases and J lost 7 bases. This clonotype was found many times. These data also featured in a second study, about T cells in Graves' hyperthyroidism and ophthalmopathy.

The chain is built from TRBV3-1 and TRBJ1-2; 9 bases fit TRBD1. This receptor was identified in a man between 18 and 29 years old with Graves disease. Here the sequenced sample was peripheral blood mononuclear cells (PBMCs), taken at new diagnosis, from a patient treated with antithyroid drugs. The CDR3 region is CASSHATGGCGYTF. The CDR3 DNA reads TGTGCCAGCAGCCATGCAACAGGGGGCTGTGGCTACACCTTC.